This T cell receptor (beta chain) originates from a study of blood T cell repertoires in COVID-19 (dated by TCRdb to about 2020). Some background on the complete study: Samples from collaborators originated in the United States, Italy and Spain and spanned both the acute and convalescent phases of COVID-19. The repertoires were released in a freely available public database meant as a resource for research on the immune response to SARS-CoV-2. Subjects who had been exposed to COVID-19, were actively infected with it, or had recovered from it provided the deeply sampled blood TCRbeta repertoires that made up the dataset. The prospective study material was composed of cDNA or gDNA derived from T cells, B-cell-depleted T cells, or PBMCs. Nearly every sample came with metadata listing a de-identified subject ID, COVID-19 status, age in years and sex. Where available, HLA class I and class II types were taken from metadata supplied by the sample provider and were not determined by assay-based typing. Samples were obtained from the ongoing ImmuneRACE study (first 160 participants) and from about 1,300 subjects provided by 6 global collaborators.

Results and caveats for the whole study, not just this receptor: The quantity of clinical and demographic metadata differed by source and by participant and was supplied without curation.

This clone was detected only a few times. This clone's antigen is unknown. Base-call qualities are not available, and no considerably larger clone is one nucleotide away. The immunoSEQ Assay, a bias-controlled multiplex PCR, was used to amplify TCRbeta CDR3 regions from genomic DNA. In the paper's pipeline: The number of nucleated cells in each sample was estimated by amplification of reference gene primers within the assay. To quantify the absolute abundance of each unique TCRbeta CDR3 rearrangement, sequence reads were collapsed and filtered. For each sample, productive Simpson clonality was calculated by taking the square root of Simpson's diversity index across productive rearrangements. What TCRdb holds here is the immuneACCESS table cut down to in-frame rearrangements. Part of the clones is not present; checked against another copy, under half of the missing clones reflect an unresolved V gene, and the others are unexplained. V and J calls plus clone size are reproduced from that table; the DNA served to infer D and trimming. The sample table lists over 200,000 clones, approximately 82% of them with a count of one. In total, the top ten clones hold over 14% of the sample.

In the prospective study, participants were about 18 to 89 years old, resided in 20 to 30 geographic areas of the United States, and were enrolled through a virtual design. Cohort assignment in the prospective study relied on participant-reported clinical history from a screening survey and a study questionnaire. ImmuneRACE Cohort 3 recovered participants were defined by two consecutive negative NP/OP PCR tests, healthcare professional clearance, or symptom resolution. Each participant in the prospective study had whole blood, serum and a nasopharyngeal or oropharyngeal swab collected by mobile phlebotomists. Over a 2-month period, participants in the prospective study had the option of providing additional blood draws and questionnaires. Before DNA extraction, prospective study blood samples were shipped either frozen or at room temperature. The TCR comes from a man aged 40-55 years who had recovered from COVID-19. The sample taken for sequencing was PBMCs or T cells enriched from blood (not recorded which).

The base sequence is TGCAGTGCGGGGGGGGTGGAAAACCAGTACTTC. The resulting protein is CSAGGVENQYF. The rearranged segments are TRBV20-1 and TRBJ2-5; TRBD2 matches 7 bases in the middle. Based on the germline V gene (reference sequence), the CDR1 and CDR2 sequences are DFQATT and SNEGSKA. V is cut back by 6 bases and J by 10 bases, with 8 bases in the junction unmatched. The CDR3 sequence holds 11 residues, the cysteine and phenylalanine included. The read is trimmed to its CDR3 DNA, 33 bases read in frame from base 1.